Presented here are 30 T cell receptor beta chains from one specimen sequenced in a study of shared clonotypes between healthy human individuals. The method was immunoSEQ multiplex PCR; TCRdb's version includes in-frame clones alone and lacks a portion of them. The repertoire holds around 1,100,000 clones, 77% seen once, with more than 0.85% in the top ten. Source material: memory CD4+ T cells from PBMCs. Subset specified: CD45RA-negative fraction. The receptor set was obtained from a man aged 18-30 years in good health. Some clones in this sample may be carry-over from other donors' samples.

This chain connects TRBV10-3 to TRBJ2-7, with D perhaps matching TRBD2 (6 bases). The V and J ends lost 4 bases and 0 bases respectively, with 13 bases between them. Germline V CDR1 and CDR2: ENHRY, SYGVKD. The CDR3 is 15 residues long. CDR3 amino acids: CAISASDGSSYEQYF. The DNA for the CDR3 is TGTGCCATCAGTGCTAGCGATGGGAGCTCCTACGAGCAGTACTTC.

This clone was recorded once. This rearrangement joins TRBV7-2 to TRBJ2-3; D perhaps matches TRBD2 (6 bases). V was shortened by 2 bases and J by 5 bases, with 14 bases between the two germline ends. Germline V gene lookup returns CDR1 SGHTA and CDR2 FQGNSA. CDR3 size: 15 residues. In nucleotides, the CDR3 is TGTGCCAGCAGCTTATACCGTGAAGCGGGAGATACGCAGTATTTT. This encodes CASSLYREAGDTQYF.

V gene TRBV15 combines with J gene TRBJ2-7; weak D call: TRBD1 (5 bases). Germline V gives CDR1 LNHNV, CDR2 YYDKDF (reference sequence). The CDR3 covers 14 residues. The V end lost 0 bases, the J end lost 3 bases, and 9 bases lay between the germline ends. CDR3 nucleotides: TGTGCCACCAGCAGAGATCGAACAGGCTACGAGCAGTACTTC. Protein: CATSRDRTGYEQYF.

This chain connects TRBV11-2 to TRBJ2-1; D ambiguous. From germline, CDR1 is SGHAT and CDR2 FQNNGV. CDR3 length equals 15 residues. V was pared by 4 bases and J by 7 bases, with 17 bases between. In DNA form, the CDR3 reads TGTGCCAGCAGCTCCACGCTACAGAAAGGAAATGAGCAGTTCTTC. Its protein is CASSSTLQKGNEQFF.

To note about this clone: Lacking the conserved final phenylalanine or tryptophan, this CDR3 likely reflects a read error. Because the CDR3's place on the DNA is in doubt, the DNA is left out and the CDR3 is given as listed by TCRdb. The chain has TRBV11-3 and TRBJ1-1; the table's D gene call, TRBD1, was not cross checked with the DNA. The CDR3 is 9 amino acids in total, end residues counted. CDR1 and CDR2 from the germline V gene are SGHNT and YENEEA. CDR3 protein: CANGWDRVI.

The chain couples TRBV2 to TRBJ1-2; perhaps TRBD1 as D (5 bases). Trimming shortened V by 7 bases and J by 4 bases, and 10 bases separated the two germline ends. The germline gives CDR1 SNHLY, CDR2 FYNNEI. The CDR3 is 12 amino acids. The CDR3, as DNA: TGTGCCAGCAATGACAGCCCCTATGGCTACACCTTC. Translation gives CASNDSPYGYTF. Full variable domain (remainder filled in from reference TRBV2 and TRBJ1-2): EPEVTQTPSHQVTQMGQEVILRCVPISNHLYFYWYRQILGQKVEFLVSFYNNEISEKSEIFDDQFSVERPDGSNFTLKIRSTKLEDSAMYFCASNDSPYGYTFGSGTRLTVV.

The chain employs TRBV7-2 and TRBJ2-3; D not resolved. Trimming shortened V by 1 base and J by 2 bases, and 7 bases separated the two germline ends. The CDR3 is made up of 14 amino acids. From germline, CDR1 is SGHTA and CDR2 FQGNSA. The CDR3 sequence: CASSLDRATDTQYF. CDR3 in DNA: TGTGCCAGCAGCTTAGATCGGGCCACAGATACGCAGTATTTT.

This chain joins TRBV5-1 and TRBJ1-1; perhaps TRBD1 as D (5 bases). The germline gives CDR1 SGHRS, CDR2 YFSETQ. Trimming left V 0 bases short and J 5 bases short, with 11 bases between. This CDR3 contains 14 residues. CDR3 nucleotide sequence: TGCGCCAGCAGCTTGGCGCAGGGAGTAACTGAAGCTTTCTTT. Residues: CASSLAQGVTEAFF.

This chain connects TRBV4-3 to TRBJ2-2; perhaps D is TRBD1 or TRBD2 (6 bases each). The CDR3 is 18 amino acids. Looked up from germline, CDR1 is LGHNA and CDR2 is YSLEER. With 0 bases removed from V and 2 bases from J, the gap between germline ends came to 16 bases. The CDR3 coding sequence is TGCGCCAGCAGCCAAGATAGTGGGAGGACAGACAACACCGGGGAGCTGTTTTTT. Amino acid sequence: CASSQDSGRTDNTGELFF.

The rearrangement links TRBV4-1 to TRBJ1-2; 9 nucleotides match TRBD1. V shed 3 bases, J shed 1 base, and the junction held 3 bases outside the gene matches. This CDR3 region has 15 residues. The germline gives CDR1 MGHRA, CDR2 YSYEKL. The CDR3 nucleotides are TGCGCCAGCAGCCAGGGACAGGGCGTTAACTATGGCTACACCTTC. It encodes CASSQGQGVNYGYTF.

This chain uses TRBV18 with TRBJ2-1; a possible D gene is TRBD1 (5 bases). The CDR3 consists of 17 residues. The germline V and J ends were trimmed by 3 bases and 0 bases, with 15 bases remaining between them. Germline CDR1 and CDR2: KGHSH and LQKENI. CDR3 protein: CASSPYRGDSSYNEQFF. CDR3 nucleotides: TGTGCCAGCTCACCCTATAGAGGAGACAGCTCCTACAATGAGCAGTTCTTC.

The genes are TRBV2 and TRBJ2-1, with a weak D call TRBD2 (6 bases). CDR1 SNHLY and CDR2 FYNNEI come from the germline V gene. This CDR3 contains 17 residues. Trimming left V 6 bases short and J 4 bases short, with 22 bases between. This CDR3 is CASRRQWGTALYNEQFF. The CDR3 DNA follows: TGTGCCAGCAGGCGTCAATGGGGGACTGCCTTGTACAATGAGCAGTTCTTC.

The CDR3 coding sequence is TGTGCCAGCAGCTTAGGTGACAGGGGGGATGAAAAACTGTTTTTT. Residues: CASSLGDRGDEKLFF. This sequence joins TRBV7-2 and TRBJ1-4; 9 bases match TRBD1. V lost 1 base, J lost 6 bases, and 3 bases stayed unmatched. CDR3 length: 15 residues. The V gene's germline CDR1 is SGHTA and CDR2 FQGNSA.

The chain combines TRBV6-6 with TRBJ1-1; 11 bases fit TRBD1. The CDR3 extends over 15 amino acids. CDR1 and CDR2 from the germline V gene are MNHNY and SVGAGI (reference sequence). V lost 6 bases, J lost 4 bases, and 7 bases stayed unmatched. The CDR3 is CASRMGGTGGTEAFF. CDR3 DNA sequence: TGTGCCAGCAGAATGGGGGGGACAGGGGGCACTGAAGCTTTCTTT.

This clone was counted only a few times. This CDR3 is also generated by other DNA sequences in the sample. This chain joins TRBV5-6 and TRBJ1-3; no clear D. With 1 base removed from V and 4 bases from J, the gap between germline ends came to 3 bases. CDR1 SGHDT and CDR2 YYEEEE come from the germline V gene. This CDR3 is 12 amino acids long. This chain's CDR3 is CASSLLGNTIYF. As DNA, the CDR3 is TGTGCCAGCAGCTTGTTGGGAAACACCATATATTTT.

The gene calls are TRBV5-8 and TRBJ1-4; the match to TRBD1 covers 7 bases. Germline CDR1 is SGHTS and CDR2 is YDEGEE. The CDR3 loop spans 14 amino acids. Trimming took 4 bases from V and 5 from J; bases not matched to a gene: 5. The CDR3, as DNA: TGTGCCAGCAGCCCCGGGACAGACAATGAAAAACTGTTTTTT. Its protein is CASSPGTDNEKLFF.

A single count supports this clone. The chain joins TRBV18 to TRBJ2-1, with D tentatively TRBD2 (5 bases). V was shortened by 2 bases and J by 3 bases, with 11 bases between the two germline ends. The CDR3 is 15 amino acids. In germline, CDR1 is KGHSH, CDR2 LQKENI. This CDR3 is CASSPVRGDYNEQFF. CDR3 DNA sequence: TGTGCCAGCTCACCAGTTCGGGGTGACTACAATGAGCAGTTCTTC.

The V gene is TRBV18, the J gene TRBJ2-1; D possibly corresponds to TRBD2 (5 bases). Trimming shortened V by 2 bases and J by 1 base, and 9 bases separated the two germline ends. In germline, CDR1 is KGHSH, CDR2 LQKENI. This CDR3 region has 15 residues. Here the CDR3 DNA reads TGTGCCAGCTCACCAGGATGGGAGTCCTACAATGAGCAGTTCTTC. Its translation is CASSPGWESYNEQFF. Complete variable domain (other parts from reference TRBV18 and TRBJ2-1): NAGVMQNPRHLVRRRGQEARLRCSPMKGHSHVYWYRQLPEEGLKFMVYLQKENIIDESGMPKERFSAEFPKEGPSILRIQQVVRGDSAAYFCASSPGWESYNEQFFGPGTRLTVL.

The rearrangement links TRBV5-1 to TRBJ2-1; perhaps TRBD1 as D (6 bases). V lost 3 bases to trimming and J lost 0 bases, with 19 bases between them. This CDR3 has 18 amino acids. The germline CDR1 and CDR2 sequences are SGHRS and YFSETQ. Written as DNA, the CDR3 is TGCGCCAGCAGCTCCCAACCGACAGGTCCGAGCTCCTACAATGAGCAGTTCTTC. Translating it yields CASSSQPTGPSSYNEQFF. The full variable domain, rest sourced from reference TRBV5-1 and TRBJ2-1, is KAGVTQTPRYLIKTRGQQVTLSCSPISGHRSVSWYQQTPGQGLQFLFEYFSETQRNKGNFPGRFSGRQFSNSRSEMNVSTLELGDSALYLCASSSQPTGPSSYNEQFFGPGTRLTVL.

This chain joins TRBV5-1 and TRBJ2-1, with a weak D call TRBD2 (6 bases). The length of the CDR3 is 14 residues. V was cut by 7 bases and J by 1 base, with 12 bases left in between. The germline V gene has CDR1 SGHRS and CDR2 YFSETQ. This chain's CDR3 is CASGSTSSYNEQFF. In DNA, the CDR3 is TGCGCCAGCGGGTCGACTAGTTCCTACAATGAGCAGTTCTTC.

This clone has more than one count but fewer than ten. The chain carries TRBV5-1 and TRBJ2-6; D remains ambiguous. This CDR3 is 15 amino acids long. Trimming shortened V by 4 bases and J by 0 bases, and 8 bases separated the two germline ends. Looked up from germline, CDR1 is SGHRS and CDR2 is YFSETQ. The chain's CDR3 is CASSNGDSGANVLTF. CDR3 nucleotides: TGCGCCAGCAGCAACGGAGACTCTGGGGCCAACGTCCTGACTTTC.

As to this clone: Other DNA sequences in this specimen translate into the identical CDR3. The chain uses TRBV28 and TRBJ2-7; D ambiguous. Germline V gene lookup returns CDR1 MDHEN and CDR2 SYDVKM. Trimming cost V 8 bases and J 4 bases, with 12 bases left between them. The CDR3 is 12 amino acids. CDR3: CASSTTRYEQYF. The CDR3 DNA reads as TGTGCCAGCTCGACGACCCGGTACGAGCAGTACTTC.

This chain uses TRBV7-2 with TRBJ2-3; TRBD2 matches at 12 bases. Germline V gene sequence: CDR1 SGHTA, CDR2 FQGNSA. This CDR3 spans 17 amino acids. J gave up 4 bases and V 1 base, and 6 bases lay outside the gene matches. CDR3 DNA: TGTGCCAGCAGCTTAGGGCTAGCGGGAGGGATAGCAGATACGCAGTATTTT. Encoded protein: CASSLGLAGGIADTQYF. The full variable domain, in which reference TRBV7-2 and TRBJ2-3 provide the parts outside the CDR3, is GAGVSQSPSNKVTEKGKDVELRCDPISGHTALYWYRQSLGQGLEFLIYFQGNSAPDKSGLPSDRFSAERTGGSVSTLTIQRTQQEDSAVYLCASSLGLAGGIADTQYFGPGTRLTVL.

The chain is built from TRBV29-1 and TRBJ2-5; no firm D call. Trimming cost V 3 bases and J 2 bases, with 13 bases left between them. The CDR3 sequence is 14 residues long. The germline V gene has CDR1 SQVTM and CDR2 ANQGSEA. The CDR3 protein is CSVDGYGNQETQYF. The CDR3 DNA follows: TGCAGCGTTGACGGCTACGGCAATCAAGAGACCCAGTACTTC.

V usage is TRBV30 and J usage is TRBJ2-7; 10 bases map to TRBD1. Trimming took 5 bases from V and 3 from J; bases not matched to a gene: 4. The CDR3 is 13 amino acids. Germline V CDR1 and CDR2: GTSNPN, SVGIG (reference sequence). CDR3 amino acids: CAWGGQGLYEQYF. As DNA, the CDR3 is TGTGCCTGGGGGGGACAGGGGCTCTACGAGCAGTACTTC.

The sample holds a few counts of this clone. The V and J genes are TRBV4-1 and TRBJ2-3; 7 bases are a match to TRBD2. Germline CDR1 MGHRA, CDR2 YSYEKL. CDR3 size: 15 residues. The V segment lost 3 bases and the J segment 6 bases; nucleotides outside the gene matches: 9. Here the CDR3 DNA reads TGCGCCAGCAGCCATGAGACGGACGGGGGGGATACGCAGTATTTT. Its protein product is CASSHETDGGDTQYF.

The V gene is TRBV6-1, the J gene TRBJ1-5; D unresolved. CDR1 is MNHNS, CDR2 SASEGT, per germline. CDR3 length equals 18 residues. The V end lost 2 bases, the J end lost 6 bases, and 23 bases lay between the germline ends. The CDR3 DNA is TGTGCCAGCAGTGAAACCAACTTGGGAGGGAGGTGGTTTCAGCCCCAGCATTTT. This codes for CASSETNLGGRWFQPQHF.

The CDR3 region is CASSLDLNEKLFF. The CDR3 DNA sequence: TGTGCCAGCAGCTTGGATCTTAATGAAAAACTGTTTTTT. J is TRBJ1-4 and V is TRBV5-4; D unclear. Germline-derived CDR1 and CDR2 are SGHNT and YYREEE (reference sequence). V lost 0 bases, J lost 4 bases, and 4 bases lay in between. CDR3 length equals 13 residues.

The J gene is TRBJ2-1, the V gene TRBV27, with a possible D match to TRBD1 (6 bases). This CDR3 is 13 amino acids long. V was trimmed by 3 bases and J by 9 bases, leaving 12 bases between them. From germline, CDR1 is MNHEY and CDR2 SMNVEV (reference sequence). The CDR3 reads CASSLNRAGEQFF. As DNA, the CDR3 is TGTGCCAGCAGTTTGAACAGGGCGGGTGAGCAGTTCTTC.

The rearrangement uses TRBV5-6 and TRBJ2-5; 8 bases are a match to TRBD1. Germline CDR1 reads SGHDT; CDR2 reads YYEEEE. V lost 2 bases, J lost 1 base, and 10 bases stayed unmatched. CDR3 length: 17 amino acids. The CDR3 sequence: CASSLYQGALGQETQYF. Here the CDR3 DNA reads TGTGCCAGCAGCTTATACCAGGGGGCGCTGGGCCAAGAGACCCAGTACTTC.